Below are 20 T cell receptor beta chains sequenced from a single sample in a study of regulatory and conventional T cells in RAG deficiency. TCRdb's copy holds only in-frame clones and misses some; the assay was immunoSEQ multiplex PCR. The sample consists of 15,000 to 20,000 clones, roughly 89% of them appearing once. Genomic DNA came from blood regulatory T cells gated CD4+ CD25-high CD127-low. The same specimen was also included in a second study, on regulatory T cells. That work adds: Amplification used 52 TRBV primers and 13 TRBJ primers.

Sequencing was performed on Tregs sorted from blood. Receptors were obtained from a human donor in good health.

The V call is TRBV7-3, the J call TRBJ2-7, with 13 bases identical to TRBD2. CDR1 is SGHTA, CDR2 FQGTGA, per germline. The CDR3 length is 19 residues. Germline trimming cut 4 bases from V and 6 bases from J; bases unmatched to any gene: 18. Written as DNA, the CDR3 is TGTGCCAGCAGCTCTCAATCGACTAGCGGGAGGCCCTCCTTACTCGAGCAGTACTTC. It codes for CASSSQSTSGRPSLLEQYF.

The rearrangement uses TRBV5-5 and TRBJ2-7; D perhaps matches TRBD2 (5 bases). V was pared by 0 bases and J by 6 bases, with 10 bases between. Germline CDR1 reads SGHKS; CDR2 reads YYEKEE (reference sequence). This CDR3 spans 13 amino acids. The CDR3 region is CASSLVLASEQYF. CDR3 sequence (DNA): TGTGCCAGCAGCTTGGTGCTAGCATCCGAGCAGTACTTC.

The chain combines TRBV20-1 with TRBJ1-1; 7 bases map to TRBD1. With V trimmed by 6 bases and J by 10 bases, 8 bases remained unmatched. Germline V CDR1 and CDR2: DFQATT, SNEGSKA (reference sequence). The CDR3 is 11 residues long. CDR3 region: CSARTGLGAFF. The CDR3 nucleotides read TGCAGTGCCCGGACAGGTCTGGGAGCTTTCTTT.

This rearrangement joins TRBV19 to TRBJ1-4; possibly TRBD1 for D (6 bases). V was cut by 4 bases and J by 1 base, with 13 bases left in between. This CDR3 contains 16 residues. Per the germline V gene, CDR1 is LNHDA and CDR2 is SQIVND (reference sequence). CDR3 protein: CASSRGQRGTNEKLFF. The CDR3 coding sequence is TGTGCCAGTAGTAGGGGGCAGCGAGGAACTAATGAAAAACTGTTTTTT.

The rearrangement joins TRBV11-2 to TRBJ1-5, with a weak D call TRBD1 (6 bases). The CDR3 runs to 15 residues. CDR1 SGHAT and CDR2 FQNNGV come from the germline V gene. The V and J ends lost 5 bases and 0 bases respectively, with 11 bases between them. The CDR3 spells CASSRGTYSNQPQHF. In DNA, the CDR3 is TGTGCCAGCAGCCGCGGGACATATAGCAATCAGCCCCAGCATTTT.

The genes are TRBV7-8 and TRBJ2-7; a possible D gene is TRBD1 (6 bases). Germline V gives CDR1 SGHVS, CDR2 FQNEAQ. V was trimmed by 2 bases and J by 3 bases, leaving 11 bases between them. CDR3 length equals 14 residues. CDR3 region: CASSLLSQGYEQYF. In DNA, the CDR3 is TGTGCCAGCAGCTTATTGTCACAGGGCTACGAGCAGTACTTC. Variable domain in full (rest from reference TRBV7-8 and TRBJ2-7): GAGVSQSPRYKVAKRGQDVALRCDPISGHVSLFWYQQALGQGPEFLTYFQNEAQLDKSGLPSDRFFAERPEGSVSTLKIQRTQQEDSAVYLCASSLLSQGYEQYFGPGTRLTVT.

The chain links TRBV5-1 to TRBJ1-1; tentatively, D is TRBD1 (5 bases). V was cut by 2 bases and J by 4 bases, with 15 bases left in between. The CDR3 consists of 15 residues. Per germline, CDR1 SGHRS and CDR2 YFSETQ. CDR3 nucleotides: TGCGCCAGCAGCTTCTCCCAGGGTTGGGGCACTGAAGCTTTCTTT. Translation: CASSFSQGWGTEAFF.

The chain links TRBV21-1 to TRBJ2-5; no check of the table's D call, TRBD1, against the DNA was made. TRBV21-1 is an annotated pseudogene. The CDR3 sequence is 17 residues long. The DNA of the CDR3 is TGTGCCAGCAGCAAAGCGCATCGAGACAGGGAAGGAGAGACCCAGTACTTC. Translation gives CASSKAHRDREGETQYF.

V is TRBV14 and J is TRBJ2-7; 7 bases are shared with TRBD1. The length of the CDR3 is 13 residues. V lost 6 bases, J lost 2 bases, and 4 bases stayed unmatched. Germline CDR1 and CDR2: SGHDN and FVKESK. The CDR3 loop is CASRGQSTYEQYF. The CDR3 nucleotides are TGTGCCAGCAGGGGACAGTCCACCTACGAGCAGTACTTC.

This clone was counted a few times. The CDR3 DNA reads as TGTGCCAGCAGCTTTATTATGGGCAACCTGTTTTTT. This codes for CASSFIMGNLFF. The chain employs TRBV7-8 and TRBJ1-4; D not resolved. CDR3 length: 12 amino acids. From germline, CDR1 is SGHVS and CDR2 FQNEAQ. Trimming removed 3 bases from V and 14 bases from J, with 13 bases in between.

The rearrangement joins TRBV19 to TRBJ1-1; TRBD1 might be the D (6 bases). The V end was cut by 5 bases, the J end by 3 bases, with 19 bases between. Germline assignment: CDR1 LNHDA and CDR2 SQIVND (reference sequence). The CDR3 is 16 residues long. Here the CDR3 DNA reads TGTGCCAGTAGTTCCGGCGTAGGAGGGGGACACACTGAAGCTTTCTTT. Translating gives CASSSGVGGGHTEAFF.

The rearrangement uses TRBV6-1 and TRBJ2-2, with D unclear. There are 17 residues in the CDR3. Germline V gene lookup returns CDR1 MNHNS and CDR2 SASEGT. Trimming pared 4 bases from V and 2 bases from J, leaving 17 bases between. Here the CDR3 reads CASSGDHRPFNTGELFF. As DNA, the CDR3 is TGTGCCAGCAGTGGGGATCACCGGCCTTTCAACACCGGGGAGCTGTTTTTT.

The rearrangement joins TRBV6-1 to TRBJ1-1, with no clear D. Germline lookup yields CDR1 MNHNS and CDR2 SASEGT. With 9 bases removed from V and 1 base from J, the gap between germline ends came to 9 bases. The CDR3 consists of 12 residues. The CDR3 DNA reads TGTGCCAGTACACGGAAGAACACTGAAGCTTTCTTT. Protein: CASTRKNTEAFF.

This clone was recorded a few times. This chain connects TRBV5-7 to TRBJ1-3; D is undetermined. TRBV5-7 falls under the ORF class, with uncertain function. Trimming took off 4 bases at V and 0 bases at J, with 11 bases between the two ends. The CDR3 runs to 15 residues. The CDR3 sequence is CASSDYRFSGNTIYF. The CDR3 DNA reads TGTGCCAGCAGCGACTACCGGTTCTCTGGAAACACCATATATTTT.

This chain uses TRBV19 with TRBJ2-1; 13 bases align to TRBD2. CDR1 and CDR2 from the germline V gene are LNHDA and SQIVND (reference sequence). With 6 bases clipped from V and 6 bases from J, the junction kept 5 bases outside the gene matches. This CDR3 region has 15 residues. The DNA of the CDR3 is TGTGCCAGTAGGGAAGGACTAGCGGGAGTCAATGAGCAGTTCTTC. This encodes CASREGLAGVNEQFF.

This clone was detected a few times. The chain's CDR3 is CASSRDTVGEKLFF. CDR3 sequence (DNA): TGTGCCAGCAGCCGAGACACTGTTGGTGAAAAACTGTTTTTT. The gene calls are TRBV28 and TRBJ1-4; unclear D gene. The ends were cut back, 6 bases at V and 7 bases at J, with 15 bases in the middle. The CDR3 is 14 residues long. Germline-derived CDR1 and CDR2 are MDHEN and SYDVKM.

This chain links TRBV4-2 with TRBJ1-1; D is unresolved. V dropped 5 bases and J dropped 1 base, with 14 bases sitting between them. The CDR3 covers 15 residues. Germline CDR1 is LGHNA and CDR2 is YNFKEQ. Here the CDR3 reads CASSSWRAGNTEAFF. CDR3 DNA sequence: TGTGCCAGCAGCTCTTGGAGGGCAGGGAACACTGAAGCTTTCTTT.

The chain joins TRBV5-6 to TRBJ2-5, with D tentatively TRBD1 (6 bases). The germline CDR1 and CDR2 sequences are SGHDT and YYEEEE. The CDR3 has 17 amino acids. Trimming shortened V by 2 bases and J by 1 base, and 18 bases separated the two germline ends. CDR3 DNA sequence: TGTGCCAGCAGCTTACTCACAGGGAGCCTACTCCAAGAGACCCAGTACTTC. Amino acid sequence: CASSLLTGSLLQETQYF.

The chain has TRBV5-1 and TRBJ2-5, with D hard to call. V lost 2 bases, J lost 5 bases, and 22 bases lay in between. The CDR3 extends over 17 amino acids. Germline CDR1 and CDR2: SGHRS and YFSETQ. The CDR3 protein is CASSLGLSIVLGETQYF. CDR3 nucleotides: TGCGCCAGCAGCTTAGGGCTCTCGATAGTTCTCGGGGAGACCCAGTACTTC.

V is TRBV6-6 and J is TRBJ2-7; possibly TRBD1 or TRBD2 for D (5 bases each). V was pared by 2 bases and J by 5 bases, with 7 bases between. The CDR3 consists of 12 residues. The germline V gene has CDR1 MNHNY and CDR2 SVGAGI (reference sequence). The CDR3: CASSYEGNEQYF. The DNA of the CDR3 is TGTGCCAGCAGTTACGAGGGGAACGAGCAGTACTTC.